Below, 30 T cell receptor beta chains from the same sample are listed, as sequenced in a study of T cell responses to AZD1222 COVID-19 vaccine. Profiled with immunoSEQ multiplex PCR; TCRdb holds only in-frame clones, not every one. The sample shows under 150,000 clones, 91% of them seen only once. The specimen was peripheral blood, collected on day 0 of AZD1222 vaccination. The receptors derive from an adult in good health.

This clone showed up just once. This chain joins TRBV5-1 and TRBJ2-7, with TRBD1 matching over 8 bases. Trimming at V came to 3 bases and at J to 3 bases, leaving 8 bases not matched to a gene. This CDR3 contains 15 residues. The germline V gene has CDR1 SGHRS and CDR2 YFSETQ. DNA for the CDR3: TGCGCCAGCAGCTACGGACAGGGCCTTAGCTACGAGCAGTACTTC. Amino acid sequence: CASSYGQGLSYEQYF.

This clone has just a few counts. The chain combines TRBV6-5 with TRBJ2-7, with D perhaps TRBD1 or TRBD2 (7 bases each). This CDR3 has 15 amino acids. The V gene lost 2 bases and the J gene lost 3 bases, with 14 bases spanning the gap. CDR1 and CDR2 (germline): MNHEY, SVGAGI. The CDR3: CASSYAGDSYYEQYF. In DNA form, the CDR3 reads TGTGCCAGCAGTTACGCGGGGGACAGCTACTACGAGCAGTACTTC.

The rearrangement links TRBV6-2 or TRBV6-3 to TRBJ1-5, with D possibly matching TRBD1 (6 bases). Per germline, CDR1 MNHEY and CDR2 SVGEGT. CDR3 length equals 16 residues. V lost 2 bases to trimming and J lost 6 bases, with 17 bases between them. The CDR3 nucleotides are TGTGCCAGCAGTTACCGCGGTACTGGGGGCGGTCAGCCCCAGCATTTT. The encoded protein is CASSYRGTGGGQPQHF.

This clone was picked up one time. V is TRBV6-5 and J is TRBJ1-2; 12 bases match TRBD1. The V and J ends lost 5 bases and 8 bases, in that order; junction bases with no gene match: 6. Germline V gene sequence: CDR1 MNHEY, CDR2 SVGAGI. The CDR3 extends over 14 amino acids. CDR3 residues: CASSLDGTGGGYTF. The CDR3, as DNA: TGTGCCAGCAGTCTGGACGGGACAGGGGGCGGCTACACCTTC.

V is TRBV6-5 and J is TRBJ2-2; tentative D call: TRBD2 (6 bases). Trimming shortened V by 7 bases and J by 6 bases, and 12 bases separated the two germline ends. Per the germline V gene, CDR1 is MNHEY and CDR2 is SVGAGI. This CDR3 is 13 amino acids long. The CDR3 nucleotides read TGTGCCAGCAAACCACTAGCACCCGGGGAGCTGTTTTTT. It translates to CASKPLAPGELFF.

This chain links TRBV20-1 with TRBJ2-1, with 11 bases identical to TRBD2. With V trimmed by 3 bases and J by 10 bases, 8 bases remained unmatched. This CDR3 spans 14 amino acids. Germline CDR1 and CDR2: DFQATT and SNEGSKA (reference sequence). The CDR3 spells CSASIAGGPGEQFF. CDR3 nucleotide sequence: TGCAGTGCTAGTATAGCGGGAGGGCCAGGGGAGCAGTTCTTC.

The count of this clone is one. The genes are TRBV4-1 and TRBJ1-2, with D unresolved. The germline V gene encodes CDR1 MGHRA and CDR2 YSYEKL. The ends were cut back, 3 bases at V and 1 base at J, with 9 bases in the middle. The CDR3 runs 14 residues. The CDR3 nucleotides read TGCGCCAGCAGCCAGCTCACAAGTAACTATGGCTACACCTTC. Translation gives CASSQLTSNYGYTF.

The chain is built from TRBV30 and TRBJ1-5; D is undetermined. Per germline, CDR1 GTSNPN and CDR2 SVGIG (reference sequence). The length of the CDR3 is 13 residues. Trimming removed 7 bases from V and 0 bases from J, with 10 bases in between. The CDR3 loop reads CASRWDSNQPQHF. CDR3 nucleotide sequence: TGTGCCTCCCGGTGGGATAGCAATCAGCCCCAGCATTTT. The full variable domain, its missing parts supplied by reference TRBV30 and TRBJ1-5, is SQTIHQWPATLVQPVGSPLSLECTVEGTSNPNLYWYRQAAGRGLQLLFYSVGIGQISSEVPQNLSASRPQDRQFILSSKKLLLSDSGFYLCASRWDSNQPQHFGDGTRLSIL.

The CDR3 DNA sequence: TGTGCCAGCAGGCCGGGACAGGTGAAAGAGACCCAGTACTTC. Residues: CASRPGQVKETQYF. This chain uses TRBV14 with TRBJ2-5, with 8 bases identical to TRBD1. Losses at the gene ends were 6 bases for V and 3 bases for J; bases not matched to a gene: 6. The germline CDR1 and CDR2 sequences are SGHDN and FVKESK. This CDR3 contains 14 residues.

The chain is built from TRBV9 and TRBJ2-7; 11 bases are a match to TRBD2. The CDR3 runs 17 residues. Germline CDR1 is SGDLS and CDR2 is YYNGEE. The junction had 11 bases not matched to a gene; V was cut back by 4 bases and J by 2 bases. The chain's CDR3 is CASSPRKETSGTYEQYF. The DNA for the CDR3 is TGTGCCAGCAGCCCTAGAAAAGAGACTAGCGGGACCTACGAGCAGTACTTC.

The chain recombines TRBV5-8 with TRBJ1-5; 7 bases match TRBD1. V shed 5 bases, J shed 7 bases, and the junction held 6 bases outside the gene matches. From germline, CDR1 is SGHTS and CDR2 YDEGEE. This CDR3 comprises 13 residues. In DNA form, the CDR3 reads TGTGCCAGCAGTACAGGGGAAAGGCAGCCCCAGCATTTT. Its protein product is CASSTGERQPQHF.

The V gene is TRBV3-1 (or the pseudogene TRBV3-2), the J gene TRBJ1-5; D is uncertain. V gave up 4 bases and J gave up 9 bases, with 10 bases separating them. Germline loops: CDR1 LGHDT, CDR2 YNNKEL (reference sequence). The CDR3 spans 12 residues. The CDR3 nucleotides read TGTGCCAGCAGCCTTGTCGAGGGGCCCCAGCATTTT. Translation: CASSLVEGPQHF.

This rearrangement joins TRBV19 to TRBJ1-5; 7 nucleotides match TRBD1. Unmatched junction bases numbered 4, after V lost 2 bases and J lost 0 bases. Germline V gene data show CDR1 as LNHDA and CDR2 as SQIVND (reference sequence). The CDR3 spans 16 residues. The CDR3 nucleotides are TGTGCCAGTAGTATAACAGGGGTCTATAGCAATCAGCCCCAGCATTTT. It is translated as CASSITGVYSNQPQHF.

The chain combines TRBV5-1 with TRBJ2-3; 7 nucleotides agree with TRBD1. This CDR3 comprises 14 residues. The V segment lost 5 bases and the J segment 4 bases; nucleotides outside the gene matches: 7. CDR1 is SGHRS, CDR2 YFSETQ, per germline. This CDR3 is CASRQTQGPDTQYF. The CDR3 bases are TGCGCCAGCAGGCAGACACAGGGGCCAGATACGCAGTATTTT.

This rearrangement joins TRBV5-4 to TRBJ2-1, with D possibly being TRBD2 (6 bases). The germline gives CDR1 SGHNT, CDR2 YYREEE (reference sequence). Trimming left V 0 bases short and J 5 bases short, with 15 bases between. CDR3 length: 16 residues. The CDR3 sequence: CASSLAIGPGDNEQFF. The CDR3 DNA reads as TGTGCCAGCAGCTTGGCCATAGGGCCGGGGGACAATGAGCAGTTCTTC.

This clone has only one observation. V usage is TRBV7-8 and J usage is TRBJ1-1, with D hard to call. The CDR3 runs to 14 residues. Trimming removed 0 bases at V and 8 bases at J, with 13 bases between. Germline loops: CDR1 SGHVS, CDR2 FQNEAQ. The DNA of the CDR3 is TGTGCCAGCAGCTTAGCTCCGGCAGGCAGAGAAGCTTTCTTT. This encodes CASSLAPAGREAFF.

This clone turned up a few times. The chain is built from TRBV5-6 and TRBJ1-2; weak D call: TRBD1 (5 bases). The germline gives CDR1 SGHDT, CDR2 YYEEEE. This CDR3 contains 15 residues. V lost 4 bases and J 1 base, leaving 14 bases between the germline ends. The CDR3 DNA is TGTGCCAGCAGCCCGACGGGGACTGGTAACTATGGCTACACCTTC. Residues: CASSPTGTGNYGYTF.

The genes are TRBV6-5 and TRBJ2-7; 11 bases fit TRBD2. CDR1 is MNHEY and CDR2 is SVGAGI in the germline V gene. The junction had 3 bases not matched to a gene; V was cut back by 2 bases and J by 6 bases. This CDR3 is built from 14 residues. Here the CDR3 DNA reads TGTGCCAGCAGTTACACTAGCGGGAGAACCGAGCAGTACTTC. Protein sequence: CASSYTSGRTEQYF.

The V call is TRBV14, the J call TRBJ1-1; D is ambiguous. The CDR3 runs to 15 residues. V was cut by 0 bases and J by 1 base, with 9 bases left in between. Germline CDR1 reads SGHDN; CDR2 reads FVKESK. The CDR3: CASSQDNGWNTEAFF. The CDR3 DNA is TGTGCCAGCAGCCAAGATAACGGATGGAACACTGAAGCTTTCTTT.

The V gene is TRBV27, the J gene TRBJ2-7; weak D call: TRBD2 (6 bases). V lost 6 bases to trimming and J lost 2 bases, with 14 bases between them. Germline-derived CDR1 and CDR2 are MNHEY and SMNVEV (reference sequence). This CDR3 is 14 amino acids long. CDR3 DNA: TGTGCCAGCAGCACGACCGGGACTCCCTACGAGCAGTACTTC. Its protein is CASSTTGTPYEQYF.

The chain carries TRBV2 and TRBJ1-5; D unresolved. The germline V gene encodes CDR1 SNHLY and CDR2 FYNNEI. Trimming cost V 4 bases and J 7 bases, with 14 bases left between them. This CDR3 comprises 14 residues. CDR3 protein: CASSAWTVGQPQHF. CDR3 nucleotide sequence: TGTGCCAGCAGTGCCTGGACGGTCGGGCAGCCCCAGCATTTT.

The rearrangement uses TRBV9 and TRBJ1-3; possibly TRBD1 for D (5 bases). Per germline, CDR1 SGDLS and CDR2 YYNGEE. The ends were cut back, 2 bases at V and 0 bases at J, with 9 bases in the middle. The CDR3 is 15 amino acids. DNA of the CDR3: TGTGCCAGCAGCGTTTGGGACGGCTCTGGAAACACCATATATTTT. It translates to CASSVWDGSGNTIYF.

This clone was counted once. The chain combines TRBV6-5 with TRBJ1-1, with TRBD1 as a possible D gene (5 bases). CDR1 is MNHEY and CDR2 is SVGAGI in the germline V gene. V gave up 2 bases and J gave up 0 bases, with 10 bases separating them. The CDR3 contains 15 residues. CDR3: CASSYGAEMNTEAFF. The CDR3 nucleotides are TGTGCCAGCAGTTACGGGGCGGAAATGAACACTGAAGCTTTCTTT.

V gene TRBV7-6 combines with J gene TRBJ1-6; D unclear. CDR1 SGHVS and CDR2 FNYEAQ come from the germline V gene. The CDR3 covers 14 residues. Between the trimmed V and J ends, which lost 2 bases and 9 bases, there was a span of 11 bases. CDR3 coding DNA: TGTGCCAGCAGCTTAACTGGGGTTAGTTCACCCCTCCACTTT. The encoded protein is CASSLTGVSSPLHF.

The rearrangement uses TRBV14 and TRBJ1-2; 9 nucleotides agree with TRBD1. Germline assignment: CDR1 SGHDN and CDR2 FVKESK. V shed 4 bases, J shed 4 bases, and the junction held 7 bases outside the gene matches. The CDR3 is 15 residues long. The CDR3 is CASSLRDRVAYGYTF. The CDR3 DNA follows: TGTGCCAGCAGCCTCCGGGACAGGGTAGCCTATGGCTACACCTTC.

This chain links TRBV5-4 with TRBJ2-1; 12 bases match TRBD2. The CDR3 is 15 residues long. Germline-derived CDR1 and CDR2 are SGHNT and YYREEE (reference sequence). J was trimmed by 10 bases and V by 0 bases; bases with no gene match: 5. The CDR3 DNA follows: TGTGCCAGCAGCTTGGCTAGCGGGAGGGCCTGGGAGCAGTTCTTC. Translation gives CASSLASGRAWEQFF.

This sequence joins TRBV6-5 and TRBJ2-7, with D perhaps assigned TRBD1 or TRBD2 (5 bases each). V dropped 1 base and J dropped 6 bases, with 19 bases sitting between them. CDR3 length equals 16 residues. Germline V gene sequence: CDR1 MNHEY, CDR2 SVGAGI. The CDR3 reads CASSYLPGSILGEQYF. As DNA, the CDR3 is TGTGCCAGCAGTTACTTGCCAGGGAGCATTTTGGGCGAGCAGTACTTC.

J is TRBJ2-1 and V is TRBV27; no clear D gene. Germline assignment: CDR1 MNHEY and CDR2 SMNVEV (reference sequence). The CDR3 covers 11 residues. Between the trimmed V and J ends, which lost 2 bases and 6 bases, there was a span of 2 bases. The CDR3 DNA is TGTGCCAGCAGTTTAGGCAATGAGCAGTTCTTC. It codes for CASSLGNEQFF.

The chain links TRBV20-1 to TRBJ1-4; a weak D match, TRBD1 (6 bases). Germline CDR1 DFQATT, CDR2 SNEGSKA (reference sequence). The V and J ends lost 3 bases and 6 bases respectively, with 11 bases between them. The length of the CDR3 is 13 residues. Here the CDR3 reads CSASSDSYEKLFF. The CDR3 coding sequence is TGCAGTGCTAGTTCGGACAGTTATGAAAAACTGTTTTTT.

The chain couples TRBV24-1 to TRBJ2-3; a possible D gene is TRBD2 (5 bases). Germline V gene data show CDR1 as KGHDR and CDR2 as SFDVKD. The CDR3 is made up of 15 amino acids. V was trimmed by 5 bases and J by 2 bases, leaving 13 bases between them. The CDR3 DNA reads as TGTGCCACCAGTGTGTCCAGCGGAATCACAGATACGCAGTATTTT. Protein: CATSVSSGITDTQYF.